This TCR beta chain was sequenced in a study of blood T cell repertoires in COVID-19. At the level of the study: Specimens from acute and convalescent COVID-19 originated in the United States, Italy and Spain. PBMCs, B-cell-depleted T cells, or T cells provided the cDNA or gDNA that made up the material.

In Seattle, patients joined the study during active infection and were tracked longitudinally. The CDR3 consists of 17 residues. The germline V and J ends were trimmed by 4 bases and 0 bases, with 14 bases remaining between them. The germline CDR1 and CDR2 sequences are SGHRS and YFSETQ. Per the study methods: Nucleated cell number was recorded as an estimate derived from reference gene primer amplification. Measured with immunoSEQ multiplex PCR; TCRdb has only the in-frame clones, and not every one. The D gene and trimming were derived from the DNA, and the V and J assignments and clone size from that table. The table lists under 450,000 clones, about nine tenths of them singletons.

The rearrangement joins TRBV5-1 to TRBJ1-6, with unresolved D. The origin of this receptor is a woman in her 50s with COVID-19, enrolled during active disease. The material sequenced was peripheral blood. The CDR3 region has the DNA TGCGCCAGCAGCGCCTCCTCTGGGAGCTCCTATAATTCACCCCTCCACTTT. Protein: CASSASSGSSYNSPLHF.